This is a list of T cell receptor beta chains from one sample in a study of blood T cell repertoires in COVID-19. Generated by immunoSEQ multiplex PCR, the TCRdb table keeps only in-frame clones and is missing some. The sample yields about 370,000 clones, approximately 92% seen once. The specimen was PBMCs or T cells enriched from blood (not recorded which). The receptors derive from a man in his late teens or twenties who had recovered from COVID-19. The CDR3 runs from the conserved cysteine through the conserved F or W. A D gene is named only where the DNA matches it firmly. Size tells how often a clone was seen (once, few, many) or the class of an expanded clone, and some rows leave it out.

J gene,D gene,clone size,V gene,CDR3 DNA,CDR3 protein
TRBJ1-4,NA,NA,TRBV28,TGTGCCAGCAGAACAAGGGGTCTCGGAACTAATGAAAAACTGTTTTTT,CASRTRGLGTNEKLFF
TRBJ1-6,TRBD1,NA,TRBV7-3,TGTGCCAGCAGCCCGCGACAGGGGGCGCGGTCCTATAATTCACCCCTCCACTTT,CASSPRQGARSYNSPLHF
TRBJ2-7,TRBD1,NA,TRBV2,TGTGCCAGCAATCCTCAGGGGGTTCACTACGAGCAGTACTTC,CASNPQGVHYEQYF
TRBJ1-1,NA,NA,TRBV9,TGTGCCAGCAGCCCCGTTACCCGCCGGGGTAATGAAGCTTTCTTT,CASSPVTRRGNEAFF
TRBJ1-3,TRBD1,NA,TRBV9,TGTGCCAGCAGCCCACGGACAGGCCACTACTCTGGAAACACCATATATTTT,CASSPRTGHYSGNTIYF
TRBJ2-3,NA,NA,TRBV7-9,TGTGCCAGCAGCTTAAGGCCGGGCGGGCTAGCGATAACAGATACGCAGTATTTT,CASSLRPGGLAITDTQYF
TRBJ1-5,NA,NA,TRBV3-1/TRBV3-2,TGTGCCAGCAGCCAAGATCCCCAGGGCAATCAGCCCCAGCATTTT,CASSQDPQGNQPQHF
TRBJ2-7,TRBD2,NA,TRBV27,TGTGCCAGCAGTGTGACCGGGACTAGTTTCTACGAGCAGTACTTC,CASSVTGTSFYEQYF
TRBJ1-6,NA,few,TRBV18,TGTGCCAGCTCACCGTGGACAGAGGTTAATTCACCCCTCCACTTT,CASSPWTEVNSPLHF
TRBJ2-1,NA,NA,TRBV18,TGTGCCAGCTCGCTGGTACCTGGTGTAACTGTCAATGAGCAGTTCTTC,CASSLVPGVTVNEQFF
TRBJ2-7,NA,NA,TRBV5-1,TGCGCCAGCAGCTCACAAGGGGAAATCTACGAGCAGTACTTC,CASSSQGEIYEQYF
TRBJ2-3,NA,few,TRBV28,TGTGCCAGCAGACTCAGAGGGGCGGGATCCTTCACAGATACGCAGTATTTT,CASRLRGAGSFTDTQYF
TRBJ2-7,TRBD1,NA,TRBV5-6,TGTGCCAGCAAGGAATCCGGGACAGCCTCCTACGAGCAGTACTTC,CASKESGTASYEQYF
TRBJ2-1,NA,NA,TRBV7-6,TGTGCCAGCAGCTTAGTGATGAGTGGTGAGCAGTTCTTC,CASSLVMSGEQFF
TRBJ1-6,NA,once,TRBV25-1,TGTGCCAGCAGTGAGCCCCGGGGTCATAATTCACCCCTCCACTTT,CASSEPRGHNSPLHF
TRBJ2-2,TRBD2,NA,TRBV19,TGTGCCAGTAGTATAGGACTAGCGGGGGGTAGTCGGTACACCGGGGAGCTGTTTTTT,CASSIGLAGGSRYTGELFF
TRBJ1-4,NA,NA,TRBV19,TGTGCCAGTAGTTGGGAGTCAGCAACTAATGAAAAACTGTTTTTT,CASSWESATNEKLFF
TRBJ1-2,NA,NA,TRBV23-1,TGCGCCAGCAGTCAATTGGCAGGGGCCGACTATGGCTACACCTTC,CASSQLAGADYGYTF
TRBJ1-5,TRBD1,NA,TRBV28,TGTGCCAGCAGAGAGGGGGCGCAGGGCAATCAGCCCCAGCATTTT,CASREGAQGNQPQHF
TRBJ2-7,TRBD1,NA,TRBV24-1,TGTGCCACCAGCGGACAGGGGTCGGGCGAGCAGTACTTC,CATSGQGSGEQYF
TRBJ2-6,NA,NA,TRBV9,TGTGCCAGCAGCGTTCTCCGGGACACCCGGAACTCTGGGGCCAACGTCCTGACTTTC,CASSVLRDTRNSGANVLTF
TRBJ1-3,NA,NA,TRBV5-1,TGCGCCAGCAGCACAGGGACAAGCTCTGGAAACACCATATATTTT,CASSTGTSSGNTIYF
TRBJ2-5,TRBD2,NA,TRBV27,TGTGCCAGCAGTCCGGGACTAGCGGGGGGGCGGGGGACCCAGTACTTC,CASSPGLAGGRGTQYF
TRBJ2-5,NA,NA,TRBV7-9,TGTGCCAGCAGCTTGGGGACTCGGCTGCTGGATCGTCGATTGGAGACCCAGTACTTC,CASSLGTRLLDRRLETQYF
TRBJ1-5,TRBD1,NA,TRBV4-2,TGTGCCAGCAGCCAGGACAGGGGAGAAAGCAATCAGCCCCAGCATTTT,CASSQDRGESNQPQHF
TRBJ1-2,NA,NA,TRBV7-9,TGTGCCAGCAGCTTAAATCCTCTCAGCTATGGCTACACCTTC,CASSLNPLSYGYTF
TRBJ2-1,NA,NA,TRBV18,TGTGCCAGCTCACCAAGCTCCCGGAAGGAGGGGTTCTTC,CASSPSSRKEGFF
TRBJ2-2,TRBD2,NA,TRBV27,TGTGCCAGCAGCAGCGGGGGGGCCAACACCGGGGAGCTGTTTTTT,CASSSGGANTGELFF
TRBJ2-3,TRBD2,NA,TRBV10-3,TGTGCCATCAGTGGATTAATAGCGGGAGGACTCACAGATACGCAGTATTTT,CAISGLIAGGLTDTQYF
TRBJ2-1,TRBD2,NA,TRBV19,TGTGCCAGTAGCTCCTATACTCCGCGGGAGCGGCCAAGGGATGAGCAGTTCTTC,CASSSYTPRERPRDEQFF
TRBJ2-1,NA,NA,TRBV7-9,TGTGCCAGCAGCTTAGCGCACCCCCCTCGGCGGGGACTCTACAATGAGCAGTTCTTC,CASSLAHPPRRGLYNEQFF
TRBJ1-2,NA,NA,TRBV21-1,TGTGCCAGCTATTCAAAGATCCAGGTCCGCGGCTACACCTTC,CASYSKIQVRGYTF
TRBJ2-2,NA,NA,TRBV28,TGTGCCAGCAGCCAAGGGGGGGTCGGGGAGCTGTTTTTT,CASSQGGVGELFF
TRBJ1-2,NA,NA,TRBV4-1,TGCGCCAGCAGCCAAGATCCCGCAGGGAGGTATGGCTACACCTTC,CASSQDPAGRYGYTF
TRBJ1-6,TRBD1,NA,TRBV5-1,TGCGCCAGCAGCTTCACGGGGACAGGGACTAATTCACCCCTCCACTTT,CASSFTGTGTNSPLHF
TRBJ2-6,NA,NA,TRBV7-8,TGTGCCAGCGGGGGCAGCGGTTGGGTTAGTGGGGCCAACGTCCTGACTTTC,CASGGSGWVSGANVLTF
TRBJ2-1,NA,NA,TRBV5-4,TGTGCCAGCAGGGCCGGGGCCTACAATGAGCAGTTCTTC,CASRAGAYNEQFF
TRBJ1-6,NA,NA,TRBV3-1/TRBV3-2,TGTGCCAGCAGCCCAGTTCTAGGTTCACCCCTCCACTTT,CASSPVLGSPLHF
TRBJ2-3,NA,NA,TRBV19,TGTGCCAGTAGTATAGGGAGCGCAGATACGCAGTATTTT,CASSIGSADTQYF
TRBJ2-4,NA,NA,TRBV9,TGTGCCAGCAGCGTCCAGGGTGGTCTAGCCAAAAACATTCAGTACTTC,CASSVQGGLAKNIQYF
TRBJ1-2,NA,NA,TRBV4-2,TGTGCCAGCAGCCTTTCCGCCGGCGGAATAAACTATGGCTACACCTTC,CASSLSAGGINYGYTF
TRBJ2-1,TRBD2,NA,TRBV6-4,TGTGCCAGCAGTGACCATCATAGCGGGTCCTACAATGAGCAGTTCTTC,CASSDHHSGSYNEQFF
TRBJ2-6,TRBD1,NA,TRBV3-1/TRBV3-2,TGTGCCAGCAGCCAACGGACAGGATACTCTGGGGCCAACGTCCTGACTTTC,CASSQRTGYSGANVLTF
TRBJ2-7,TRBD2,NA,TRBV7-9,TGTGCCAGCTCCTTTAGCGGGAGGGCCTACGAGCAGTACTTC,CASSFSGRAYEQYF